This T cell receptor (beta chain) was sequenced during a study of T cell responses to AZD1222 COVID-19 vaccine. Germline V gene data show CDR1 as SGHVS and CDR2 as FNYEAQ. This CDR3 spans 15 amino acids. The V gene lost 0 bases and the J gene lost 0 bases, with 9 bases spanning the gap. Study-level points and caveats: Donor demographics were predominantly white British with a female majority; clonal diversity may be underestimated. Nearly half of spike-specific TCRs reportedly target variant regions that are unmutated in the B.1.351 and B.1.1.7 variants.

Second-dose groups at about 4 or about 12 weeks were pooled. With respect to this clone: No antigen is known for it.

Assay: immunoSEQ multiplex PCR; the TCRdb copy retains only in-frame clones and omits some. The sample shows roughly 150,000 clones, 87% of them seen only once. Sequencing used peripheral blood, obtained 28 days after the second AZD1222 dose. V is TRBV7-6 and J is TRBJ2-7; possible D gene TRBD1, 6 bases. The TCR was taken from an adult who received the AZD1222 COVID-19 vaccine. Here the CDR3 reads CASSLADSASYEQYF. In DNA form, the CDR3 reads TGTGCCAGCAGCTTAGCGGACAGTGCCTCCTACGAGCAGTACTTC.